The next 9 T cell receptor beta chains were all read from a single sample in a study of T cell responses to AZD1222 COVID-19 vaccine. Data came from immunoSEQ multiplex PCR; TCRdb stores just in-frame clones and leaves some out. The sample yields tens of thousands of clones, around nine tenths seen once. Sample: peripheral blood, taken on day 0 of MenACWY control vaccination. All receptors come from an adult in good health.

The chain has TRBV6-5 and TRBJ2-1; TRBD2 matches 13 bases. Looked up from germline, CDR1 is MNHEY and CDR2 is SVGAGI. The J segment lost 10 bases and the V segment lost 2 bases, leaving 5 bases of the junction unmatched. This CDR3 contains 15 residues. CDR3 region: CASSYPGLAGNEQFF. The DNA for the CDR3 is TGTGCCAGCAGTTACCCGGGACTAGCGGGGAACGAGCAGTTCTTC.

The V gene is TRBV6-5, the J gene TRBJ1-5, with D maybe TRBD1 (5 bases). The V gene's germline CDR1 is MNHEY and CDR2 SVGAGI. Deletions cut 6 bases from V and 0 bases from J, with 6 bases between. The CDR3 length is 13 residues. CDR3 protein: CASRGGSNQPQHF. The CDR3 nucleotides are TGTGCCAGCAGGGGGGGTAGCAATCAGCCCCAGCATTTT.

The CDR3 bases are TGTGCCAGCAGCGTACGGGGGGGGAGCCCAGATACGCAGTATTTT. Protein sequence: CASSVRGGSPDTQYF. The chain employs TRBV9 and TRBJ2-3; TRBD2 matches at 8 bases. Losses at the gene ends were 1 base for V and 4 bases for J; bases not matched to a gene: 5. Germline V gene lookup returns CDR1 SGDLS and CDR2 YYNGEE. This CDR3 spans 15 amino acids.

This chain joins TRBV21-1 and TRBJ1-6; the DNA was not used to check the table's D call, TRBD1. TRBV21-1 is reported as a pseudogene. The length of the CDR3 is 14 residues. The CDR3 DNA reads as TGTGCCAGCAGTAAAGGGACAGGGGATTCACCCCTCCACTTT. Protein sequence: CASSKGTGDSPLHF.

The chain carries TRBV30 and TRBJ1-3; a possible D gene is TRBD1 (5 bases). This CDR3 has 14 amino acids. Germline V gives CDR1 GTSNPN, CDR2 SVGIG (reference sequence). V was pared by 5 bases and J by 4 bases, with 15 bases between. CDR3 in amino acids: CAWDLGASGNTIYF. DNA for the CDR3: TGTGCCTGGGACCTAGGGGCGTCAGGAAACACCATATATTTT.

This clone was observed once. The rearrangement links TRBV7-2 to TRBJ2-2, with D hard to call. V was clipped by 5 bases and J by 8 bases, with 12 bases between them. Germline V gene lookup returns CDR1 SGHTA and CDR2 FQGNSA. This CDR3 is built from 13 residues. For the CDR3, the DNA is TGTGCCAGCAGCCCGAGTACACCAGGGGAGCTGTTTTTT. This gives the protein CASSPSTPGELFF.

The chain has TRBV6-5 and TRBJ1-2, with a tentative D call TRBD1 (6 bases). This CDR3 comprises 14 residues. CDR1 and CDR2 from the germline V gene are MNHEY and SVGAGI. Between the trimmed V and J ends, which lost 2 bases and 6 bases, there was a span of 13 bases. This CDR3 is CASSYGGASDGYTF. In DNA form, the CDR3 reads TGTGCCAGCAGTTACGGGGGGGCCTCCGATGGCTACACCTTC.

This chain links TRBV6-5 with TRBJ2-5; weak D call: TRBD1 (7 bases). The V end was cut by 10 bases, the J end by 4 bases, with 16 bases between. There are 13 residues in the CDR3. CDR1 and CDR2 (germline): MNHEY, SVGAGI. The CDR3 sequence is CATAGQHRETQYF. CDR3 sequence (DNA): TGTGCCACCGCGGGACAGCACCGAGAGACCCAGTACTTC.

The rearrangement links TRBV5-1 to TRBJ2-5; D perhaps matches TRBD1 (6 bases). Deletions cut 1 base from V and 5 bases from J, with 15 bases between. CDR3 size: 15 residues. Germline-derived CDR1 and CDR2 are SGHRS and YFSETQ. The CDR3 region has the DNA TGCGCCAGCAGCTTGTCCAGGGGCCGAGAGGAGACCCAGTACTTC. Amino acid sequence: CASSLSRGREETQYF.